These T cell receptor beta chains were read from a single sample in a study of T-cell reconstitution after alpha-beta-depleted transplantation in children. Each CDR3 protein gets one entry after TCRdb re-called the PCR reads with MiXCR. Here the sample spans about 500,000 distinct CDR3 sequences, 32% being singletons. The material sequenced was PBMCs from the stem cell graft donor, taken from the stem cell graft. Receptors originate from a human donor who donated a stem cell graft to a child with aplastic anemia. Both conserved end residues are trimmed from each CDR3. The order of the fields is J gene, clone size, CDR3 length, V gene, CDR3 protein. Size is stated for part of the rows, as once, few or many counts, or as a class when the clone is expanded.

J: TRBJ1-1; size: -; length: 11; V: TRBV12-3/TRBV12-4; CDR3: ASTRSRTAEAF
J: TRBJ2-7; size: few; length: 11; V: TRBV18; CDR3: ASTPGGADEQY
J: TRBJ1-2; size: -; length: 14; V: TRBV10-3; CDR3: AISERAGGGLMGYT
J: TRBJ2-2; size: few; length: 10; V: TRBV29-1; CDR3: SVARGTGELF
J: TRBJ1-2; size: -; length: 10; V: TRBV29-1; CDR3: SVLSAGYGYT
J: TRBJ1-2; size: many; length: 11; V: TRBV20-1; CDR3: SANHGGVAGYT
J: TRBJ2-1; size: few; length: 10; V: TRBV7-2; CDR3: ASSLVMNEQF
J: TRBJ2-1; size: -; length: 14; V: TRBV4-3; CDR3: ASGPTSGRAYNEQF
J: TRBJ1-2; size: few; length: 13; V: TRBV20-1; CDR3: SARDEGGDNYGYT
J: TRBJ2-5; size: many; length: 9; V: TRBV12-3/TRBV12-4; CDR3: ASRSQETQY
J: TRBJ2-1; size: few; length: 13; V: TRBV11-3; CDR3: ASSLGGLSYNEQF
J: TRBJ1-1; size: few; length: 10; V: TRBV12-3/TRBV12-4; CDR3: ASSWPTGEAF
J: TRBJ2-7; size: -; length: 12; V: TRBV15; CDR3: ATSRDLGVYEQY
J: TRBJ1-1; size: few; length: 13; V: TRBV6-1; CDR3: ARWTGRTMNTEAF
J: TRBJ2-1; size: -; length: 13; V: TRBV4-3; CDR3: ASSQEYSSYNEQF
J: TRBJ2-7; size: -; length: 15; V: TRBV18; CDR3: ASSPVRINYSFYEQY
J: TRBJ2-3; size: -; length: 14; V: TRBV5-1; CDR3: ASSLPSGSGSDTQY
J: TRBJ2-1; size: -; length: 13; V: TRBV15; CDR3: ATSRTSGQRNEQF
J: TRBJ2-7; size: -; length: 12; V: TRBV5-1; CDR3: ASAVQASDYEQY
J: TRBJ2-5; size: few; length: 14; V: TRBV6-5; CDR3: ASSYGQGARGRTQY
J: TRBJ1-1; size: many; length: 10; V: TRBV12-3/TRBV12-4; CDR3: ASSMGNTEAF
J: TRBJ1-2; size: -; length: 16; V: TRBV2; CDR3: ASRSDHRQRPHNYGYT
J: TRBJ2-3; size: few; length: 11; V: TRBV20-1; CDR3: SASRRKGDTQY
J: TRBJ1-2; size: once; length: 13; V: TRBV11-1; CDR3: ASSRPPANNYGYT
J: TRBJ1-6; size: few; length: 14; V: TRBV7-2; CDR3: ASSRLSVATNSPLH